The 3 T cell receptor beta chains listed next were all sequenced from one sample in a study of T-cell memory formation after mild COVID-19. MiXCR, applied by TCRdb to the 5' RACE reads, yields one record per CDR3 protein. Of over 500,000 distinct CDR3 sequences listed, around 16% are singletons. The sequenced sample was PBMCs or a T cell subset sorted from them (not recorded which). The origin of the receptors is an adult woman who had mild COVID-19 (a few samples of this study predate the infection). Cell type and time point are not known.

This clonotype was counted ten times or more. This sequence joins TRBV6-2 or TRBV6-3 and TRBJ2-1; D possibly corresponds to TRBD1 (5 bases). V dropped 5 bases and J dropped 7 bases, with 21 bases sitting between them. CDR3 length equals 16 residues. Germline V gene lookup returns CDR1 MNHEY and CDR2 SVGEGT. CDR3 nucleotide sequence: TGTGCCAGCAGTCGCCCGTGGCCAGGGTATGGGAATGAGCAGTTCTTC. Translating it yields CASSRPWPGYGNEQFF.

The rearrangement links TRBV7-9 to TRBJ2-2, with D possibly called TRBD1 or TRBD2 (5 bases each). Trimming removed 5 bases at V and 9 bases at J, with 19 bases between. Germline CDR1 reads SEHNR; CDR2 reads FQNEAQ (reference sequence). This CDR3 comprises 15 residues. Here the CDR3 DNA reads TGTGCCAGCAGCCCGCCGGGGACGGAGCGCCGGGAGCTGTTTTTT. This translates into CASSPPGTERRELFF. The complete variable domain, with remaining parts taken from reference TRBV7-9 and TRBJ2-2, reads DTGVSQNPRHKITKRGQNVTFRCDPISEHNRLYWYRQTLGQGPEFLTYFQNEAQLEKSRLLSDRFSAERPKGSFSTLEIQRTEQGDSAMYLCASSPPGTERRELFFGEGSRLTVL.

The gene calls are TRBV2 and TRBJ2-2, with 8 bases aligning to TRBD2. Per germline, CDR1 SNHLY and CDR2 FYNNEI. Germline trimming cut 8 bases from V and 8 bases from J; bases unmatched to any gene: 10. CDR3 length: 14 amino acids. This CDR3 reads CASVSLAGTGELFF. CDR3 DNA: TGTGCCAGCGTATCATTAGCGGGGACAGGGGAGCTGTTTTTT.